Below, 27 T cell receptor beta chains from the same sample are listed, as sequenced in a study of T-cell memory formation after mild COVID-19 (dated by TCRdb to about 2021). The library was built by means of 5' RACE. The sample was run on an Illumina NovaSeq 6000. TCRdb redid the processing of the public reads, applying fastp at Q25 and MiXCR, and retained in-frame beta chains. Each record represents a unique CDR3 protein, reported with the most common genes and DNA among its rows. Within this sample are a few hundred thousand distinct CDR3 sequences, with around a fifth of them counted one time only. The ten top clones hold approximately 12% of the sample. The sequenced sample consisted of PBMCs or a T cell subset sorted from them (not recorded which). Receptors originate from an adult woman who had mild COVID-19 (a few samples of this study predate the infection). The sample titles of this study are shuffled in the database, so cell type and time point are left out; the donor was told from shared clones.

This clonotype was seen at least ten times. The rearrangement links TRBV4-2 to TRBJ1-1; perhaps TRBD1 as D (5 bases). V lost 4 bases and J lost 3, with 6 bases in between. The CDR3 consists of 12 residues. CDR1 LGHNA and CDR2 YNFKEQ come from the germline V gene. CDR3 in amino acids: CASSRGDTEAFF. The CDR3 DNA reads TGTGCCAGCAGCCGGGGGGACACTGAAGCTTTCTTT.

The CDR3 is CSARDRRKGLGNEQFF. DNA for the CDR3: TGCAGTGCTAGAGATAGGAGAAAAGGGCTAGGCAATGAGCAGTTCTTC. The chain combines TRBV20-1 with TRBJ2-1; D remains unclear. The germline CDR1 and CDR2 sequences are DFQATT and SNEGSKA (reference sequence). This CDR3 region has 16 residues. The V end lost 0 bases, the J end lost 6 bases, and 18 bases lay between the germline ends.

The J gene is TRBJ2-5, the V gene TRBV12-3 or TRBV12-4; 8 positions match TRBD2. There are 15 residues in the CDR3. Trimming at V came to 7 bases and at J to 5 bases, leaving 12 bases not matched to a gene. CDR3 coding DNA: TGTGCCAGCACCATCACCGGGGGGGGGACGGAGACCCAGTACTTC. It encodes CASTITGGGTETQYF.

For this clonotype: The junction does not match germline at one end; this may be a read error. The chain joins TRBV7-9 to TRBJ2-7, with 8 bases matching TRBD2. The CDR3 spans 14 residues. From germline, CDR1 is SEHNR and CDR2 FQNEAQ (reference sequence). DNA for the CDR3: TGTGCCAGCAGCTTCTCAGCGGGAGCCTACGAGAAGTACTTC. Its protein product is CASSFSAGAYEKYF. The entire variable domain, with the rest obtained from reference TRBV7-9 and TRBJ2-7, is as follows: DTGVSQNPRHKITKRGQNVTFRCDPISEHNRLYWYRQTLGQGPEFLTYFQNEAQLEKSRLLSDRFSAERPKGSFSTLEIQRTEQGDSAMYLCASSFSAGAYEKYFGPGTRLTVT.

The V gene is TRBV18, the J gene TRBJ2-7; D call uncertain. Germline lookup yields CDR1 KGHSH and CDR2 LQKENI. Trimming took 2 bases from V and 5 from J, leaving 13 bases between them. The CDR3 has 14 amino acids. CDR3 sequence reads: CASSPRYTTHEQYF. CDR3 bases: TGTGCCAGCTCACCAAGGTACACCACCCACGAGCAGTACTTC.

The CDR3 sequence: CASSLRFWGANYGYTF. For the CDR3, the DNA is TGTGCCAGCAGTTTAAGGTTTTGGGGGGCTAACTATGGCTACACCTTC. This chain links TRBV12-3 or TRBV12-4 with TRBJ1-2; D possibly corresponds to TRBD1 (5 bases). The CDR3 has 16 amino acids. V lost 2 bases to trimming and J lost 0 bases, with 13 bases between them.

This clonotype has a count of ten or more. V usage is TRBV24-1 and J usage is TRBJ2-2; TRBD1 might be the D (6 bases). Germline assignment: CDR1 KGHDR and CDR2 SFDVKD. V lost 9 bases, J lost 0 bases, and 13 bases lay in between. This CDR3 contains 15 residues. Written as DNA, the CDR3 is TGTGCCACCGGCTACAGGGCCGCGAACACCGGGGAGCTGTTTTTT. It translates to CATGYRAANTGELFF.

This chain uses TRBV15 with TRBJ1-1; D unresolved. V lost 0 bases, J lost 1 base, and 6 bases lay in between. This CDR3 comprises 14 residues. Germline-derived CDR1 and CDR2 are LNHNV and YYDKDF (reference sequence). CDR3 sequence reads: CATSREARNTEAFF. CDR3 in DNA: TGTGCCACCAGCAGAGAGGCGCGGAACACTGAAGCTTTCTTT.

The rearrangement links TRBV19 to TRBJ1-2; D ambiguous. CDR3 length: 10 residues. Trimming removed 8 bases from V and 3 bases from J, with 4 bases in between. CDR1 LNHDA and CDR2 SQIVND come from the germline V gene (reference sequence). The DNA of the CDR3 is TGTGCCAGTGGACACTATGGCTACACCTTC. Amino acids: CASGHYGYTF.

A word on this clonotype: One end of the junction is discordant with germline, which a read error may explain. The chain has TRBV5-1 and TRBJ1-6; 7 bases agree with TRBD1. In germline, CDR1 is SGHRS, CDR2 YFSETQ. This CDR3 has 14 amino acids. CDR3 DNA sequence: TGCCCCAGCAGCTTGCCAGGGGGTAATTCACCCCTCCACTTT. This encodes CPSSLPGGNSPLHF.

V gene TRBV18 combines with J gene TRBJ2-1; D not resolved. This CDR3 is 16 amino acids long. The germline V gene has CDR1 KGHSH and CDR2 LQKENI. The ends were cut back, 6 bases at V and 0 bases at J, with 15 bases in the middle. The CDR3 DNA follows: TGTGCCAGCTCCAACCCGGGCAGGAGCTCCTACAATGAGCAGTTCTTC. Translated: CASSNPGRSSYNEQFF.

The V and J genes are TRBV3-1 and TRBJ1-5, with D tentatively TRBD1 (5 bases). Between the trimmed V and J ends, which lost 0 bases and 6 bases, there was a span of 6 bases. CDR1 is LGHDT, CDR2 YNNKEL, per germline (reference sequence). This CDR3 spans 13 amino acids. The CDR3 loop reads CASSQDGAQPQHF. The CDR3 DNA reads TGTGCCAGCAGCCAAGACGGGGCTCAGCCCCAGCATTTT.

This chain joins TRBV20-1 and TRBJ2-2, with TRBD2 matching 7 bases. This CDR3 is 14 amino acids long. The germline gives CDR1 DFQATT, CDR2 SNEGSKA (reference sequence). V shed 2 bases and J 1 base; nucleotides not matched to a gene: 1. CDR3 DNA sequence: TGCAGTGCTAGACCTAGCGGGAACACCGGGGAGCTGTTTTTT. Protein: CSARPSGNTGELFF.

This clonotype was seen many times. V usage is TRBV5-1 and J usage is TRBJ1-1, with a tentative D call TRBD1 (5 bases). From germline, CDR1 is SGHRS and CDR2 YFSETQ. Trimming left V 2 bases short and J 4 bases short, with 12 bases between. This CDR3 has 14 amino acids. This CDR3 is CASSFQGVGTEAFF. As DNA, the CDR3 is TGCGCCAGCAGCTTTCAGGGCGTGGGCACTGAAGCTTTCTTT.

This clonotype was counted only a few times. The rearrangement links TRBV4-1 to TRBJ2-3; unclear D gene. Trimming pared 4 bases from V and 1 base from J, leaving 15 bases between. Germline V gene data show CDR1 as MGHRA and CDR2 as YSYEKL. The CDR3 length is 16 residues. The CDR3 nucleotides are TGCGCCAGCAGCCTTGTGTATCGTGGAGGCACAGATACGCAGTATTTT. Translated: CASSLVYRGGTDTQYF.

The V call is TRBV11-2, the J call TRBJ1-6; D might be TRBD1 (5 bases). The CDR3 spans 16 residues. V shed 5 bases and J shed 9 bases, with 20 bases lying between them. The V gene's germline CDR1 is SGHAT and CDR2 FQNNGV. CDR3 nucleotide sequence: TGTGCCAGCAGCCCACCCCGGGACCTGAGTTTTTCACCCCTCCACTTT. Its protein is CASSPPRDLSFSPLHF. Variable domain in full (rest from reference TRBV11-2 and TRBJ1-6): EAGVAQSPRYKIIEKRQSVAFWCNPISGHATLYWYQQILGQGPKLLIQFQNNGVVDDSQLPKDRFSAERLKGVDSTLKIQPAKLEDSAVYLCASSPPRDLSFSPLHFGNGTRLTVT.

This sequence joins TRBV15 and TRBJ2-1; D might be TRBD2 (6 bases). V lost 0 bases and J lost 5, with 14 bases in between. Germline V CDR1 and CDR2: LNHNV, YYDKDF (reference sequence). There are 16 residues in the CDR3. In DNA form, the CDR3 reads TGTGCCACCAGCAGAGATCGGAGGGTAGCAAACAATGAGCAGTTCTTC. Translating gives CATSRDRRVANNEQFF.

The chain uses TRBV5-4 and TRBJ1-1; D gene unclear. Germline V lookup: CDR1 SGHNT, CDR2 YYREEE (reference sequence). V was trimmed by 4 bases and J by 0 bases, leaving 13 bases between them. This CDR3 has 15 amino acids. The CDR3 protein is CASSAPGSVNTEAFF. The CDR3 DNA reads TGTGCCAGCAGCGCTCCCGGCTCAGTGAACACTGAAGCTTTCTTT. The full variable domain, completed using reference TRBV5-4 and TRBJ1-1, is ETGVTQSPTHLIKTRGQQVTLRCSSQSGHNTVSWYQQALGQGPQFIFQYYREEENGRGNFPPRFSGLQFPNYSSELNVNALELDDSALYLCASSAPGSVNTEAFFGQGTRLTVV.

This clonotype was counted only a few times. The rearrangement uses TRBV9 and TRBJ1-6, with 7 positions matching TRBD1. CDR3 length: 15 residues. Germline V gene data show CDR1 as SGDLS and CDR2 as YYNGEE. V lost 4 bases to trimming and J lost 7 bases; unmatched junction nucleotides: 8. The CDR3 DNA sequence: TGTGCCAGCAGCCCCCAAGGACAGGTGAATTCACCCCTCCACTTT. Translating gives CASSPQGQVNSPLHF.

The chain employs TRBV21-1 and TRBJ1-2; the DNA was not compared with TRBD1, the D call given in the table. TRBV21-1 is shown as a pseudogene. This CDR3 has 11 residues. The CDR3 here is CASTPARGYTF. The CDR3 DNA sequence: TGTGCCAGCACCCCTGCTAGGGGCTACACCTTC.

CDR3 DNA: TGTGCCAGTACAGGGGGAAGATCCTATGGCTACACCTTC. This sequence encodes CASTGGRSYGYTF. The rearrangement joins TRBV2 to TRBJ1-2; 8 nucleotides align to TRBD1. The CDR3 loop spans 13 amino acids. The J segment lost 4 bases and the V segment lost 9 bases, leaving 7 bases of the junction unmatched. Germline V gene sequence: CDR1 SNHLY, CDR2 FYNNEI.

The chain combines TRBV24-1 with TRBJ2-1; 8 positions agree with TRBD1. Germline CDR1 is KGHDR and CDR2 is SFDVKD. V shed 2 bases and J 7 bases; nucleotides not matched to a gene: 6. The CDR3 spans 15 residues. This CDR3 is CATSDSRQGRNEQFF. The CDR3 nucleotides read TGTGCCACCAGTGATTCTCGACAGGGGCGGAATGAGCAGTTCTTC.

The chain recombines TRBV20-1 with TRBJ2-4, with TRBD2 matching over 7 bases. This CDR3 is 12 amino acids long. Trimming removed 6 bases from V and 15 bases from J; junction bases left unmatched: 14. Germline V gene lookup returns CDR1 DFQATT and CDR2 SNEGSKA (reference sequence). This chain's CDR3 is CSAGTGTTVLYF. In DNA form, the CDR3 reads TGCAGTGCGGGGACCGGGACTACGGTGCTGTACTTC.

This clonotype was counted between two and nine times. The chain carries TRBV6-6 and TRBJ1-2, with no clear D. Trimming took 5 bases from V and 2 from J, leaving 9 bases between them. The CDR3 extends over 13 amino acids. The germline gives CDR1 MNHNY, CDR2 SVGAGI (reference sequence). Here the CDR3 DNA reads TGTGCCAGCAGTCACCCGGGAAACTATGGCTACACCTTC. This encodes CASSHPGNYGYTF.

This clonotype was found a few times. The chain couples TRBV12-3 or TRBV12-4 to TRBJ1-2, with D possibly being TRBD1 (5 bases). The CDR3 runs 13 residues. Trimming took off 8 bases at V and 5 bases at J, with 15 bases between the two ends. The CDR3 sequence is CASLTSGRYGYTF. CDR3 in DNA: TGTGCCAGCCTGACATCAGGGCGATATGGCTACACCTTC.

This clonotype was found many times. The chain joins TRBV11-2 to TRBJ2-5, with a possible D match to TRBD1 (6 bases). The CDR3 covers 15 residues. Germline assignment: CDR1 SGHAT and CDR2 FQNNGV. Trimming took off 4 bases at V and 5 bases at J, with 17 bases between the two ends. The CDR3 spells CASSSTGDKWETQYF. CDR3 coding DNA: TGTGCCAGCAGCTCAACCGGGGACAAGTGGGAGACCCAGTACTTC.

J is TRBJ1-1 and V is TRBV29-1, with 11 bases that match TRBD1. There are 12 residues in the CDR3. Trimming removed 6 bases from V and 4 bases from J; junction bases left unmatched: 1. Germline-derived CDR1 and CDR2 are SQVTM and ANQGSEA. In nucleotides, the CDR3 is TGCAGCGTGGGGACAGGGGGCACTGAAGCTTTCTTT. This sequence encodes CSVGTGGTEAFF.